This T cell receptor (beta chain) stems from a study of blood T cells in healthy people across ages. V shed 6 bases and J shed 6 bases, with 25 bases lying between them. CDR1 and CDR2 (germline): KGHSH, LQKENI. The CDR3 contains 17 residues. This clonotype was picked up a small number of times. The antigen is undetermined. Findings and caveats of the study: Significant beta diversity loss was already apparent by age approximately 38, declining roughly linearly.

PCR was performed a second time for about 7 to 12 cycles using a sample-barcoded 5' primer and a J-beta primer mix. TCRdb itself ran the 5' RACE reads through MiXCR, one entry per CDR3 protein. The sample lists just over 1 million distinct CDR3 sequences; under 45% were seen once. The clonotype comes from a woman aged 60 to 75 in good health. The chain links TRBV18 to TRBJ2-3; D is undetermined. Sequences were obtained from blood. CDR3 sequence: CASSRALSTNIADTQYF. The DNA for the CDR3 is TGTGCCAGCTCCCGAGCCTTGAGTACCAACATAGCCGATACGCAGTATTTT.